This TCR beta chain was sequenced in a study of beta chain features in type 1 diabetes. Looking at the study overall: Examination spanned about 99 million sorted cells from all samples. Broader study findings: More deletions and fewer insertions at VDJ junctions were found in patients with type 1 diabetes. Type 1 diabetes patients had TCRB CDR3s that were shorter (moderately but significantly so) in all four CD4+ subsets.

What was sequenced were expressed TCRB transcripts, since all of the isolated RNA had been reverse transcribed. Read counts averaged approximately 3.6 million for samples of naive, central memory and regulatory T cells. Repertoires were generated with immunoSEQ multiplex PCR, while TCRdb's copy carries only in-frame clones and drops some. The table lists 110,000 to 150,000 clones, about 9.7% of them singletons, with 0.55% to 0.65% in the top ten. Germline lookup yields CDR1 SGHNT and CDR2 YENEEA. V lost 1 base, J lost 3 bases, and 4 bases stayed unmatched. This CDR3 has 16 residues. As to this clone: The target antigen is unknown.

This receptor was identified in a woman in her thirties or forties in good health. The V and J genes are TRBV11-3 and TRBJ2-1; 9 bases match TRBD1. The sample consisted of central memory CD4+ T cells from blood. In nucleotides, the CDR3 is TGTGCCAGCAGCTTAGCCGGGACAGGGATCTACAATGAGCAGTTCTTC. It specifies CASSLAGTGIYNEQFF.